The entry below describes one T cell receptor beta chain. Its cognate antigen is unknown. Profiled with immunoSEQ multiplex PCR; TCRdb holds only in-frame clones, not every one. The sample lists 45,000 to 55,000 clones, less than 85% seen once, with 7% in the top ten. Trimming shortened V by 6 bases and J by 8 bases, and 19 bases separated the two germline ends. The CDR3 loop spans 14 amino acids. Germline CDR1 and CDR2: WNHNN and SYGVQD (reference sequence). The source of the sample is a study of vaccination effects on CD4 cells after COVID-19. CD4+ T cell isolation took place after nine to eleven days of culture. Subjects were given two BNT162b2 or mRNA-1273 vaccine doses.

The sequence derives from a human donor who received a COVID-19 vaccine. Specimen: CD4+ T cells from PBMCs cultured without peptide, collected after COVID-19 vaccination. The chain employs TRBV10-1 and TRBJ1-2; maybe TRBD1 (5 bases). The CDR3 DNA reads as TGCGCCAGCAGCTCCACCAGGGTCCTGCACGGCTACACCTTC. It translates to CASSSTRVLHGYTF.